This paragraph covers one TCR beta chain sequence. In the original workflow: Amplified reference gene primers provided the basis for estimating nucleated cell counts. Sequencing used immunoSEQ multiplex PCR; TCRdb keeps in-frame clones, though not all of them. V and J calls plus clone size are reproduced from that table; the DNA served to infer D and trimming. Of 100,000 to 150,000 clones listed, around 82% are singletons. The record originates from a study of blood T cell repertoires in COVID-19. At the level of the study: T cells, B-cell-depleted T cells, or PBMCs supplied cDNA or gDNA.

The germline V gene has CDR1 SGHTA and CDR2 FQGNSA. CDR3 length equals 15 residues. V lost 5 bases, J lost 3 bases, and 8 bases stayed unmatched. This TCR was recovered from a man older than 75 with active or convalescent COVID-19. Sample: peripheral blood. This rearrangement joins TRBV7-2 to TRBJ1-2, with 8 bases matching TRBD1. DNA of the CDR3: TGTGCCAGCAGCCAAGGACAGGGAGGTTACTATGGCTACACCTTC. Encoded protein: CASSQGQGGYYGYTF.